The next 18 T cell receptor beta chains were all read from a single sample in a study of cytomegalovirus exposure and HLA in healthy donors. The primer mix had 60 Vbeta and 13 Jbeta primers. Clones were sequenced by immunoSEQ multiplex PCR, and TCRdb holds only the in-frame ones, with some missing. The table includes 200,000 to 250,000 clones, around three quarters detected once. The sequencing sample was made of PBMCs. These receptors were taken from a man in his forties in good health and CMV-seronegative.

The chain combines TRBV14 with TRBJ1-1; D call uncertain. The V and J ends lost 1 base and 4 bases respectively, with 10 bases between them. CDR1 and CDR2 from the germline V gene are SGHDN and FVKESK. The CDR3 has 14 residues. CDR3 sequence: CASSQGGAGTEAFF. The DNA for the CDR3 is TGTGCCAGCAGCCAAGGGGGAGCGGGCACTGAAGCTTTCTTT.

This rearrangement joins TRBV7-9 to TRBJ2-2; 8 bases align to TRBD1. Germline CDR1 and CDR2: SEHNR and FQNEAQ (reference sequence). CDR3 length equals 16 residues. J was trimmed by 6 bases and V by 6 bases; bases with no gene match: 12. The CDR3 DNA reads TGTGCCAGCAGTTACCTACAGGGGGATAAGTCCGGGGAGCTGTTTTTT. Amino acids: CASSYLQGDKSGELFF.

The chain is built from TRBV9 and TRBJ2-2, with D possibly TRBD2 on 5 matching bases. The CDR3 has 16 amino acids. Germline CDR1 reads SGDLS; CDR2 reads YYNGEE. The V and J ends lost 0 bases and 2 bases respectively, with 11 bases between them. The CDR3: CASSVAGLANTGELFF. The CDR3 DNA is TGTGCCAGCAGCGTAGCTGGGCTAGCAAACACCGGGGAGCTGTTTTTT.

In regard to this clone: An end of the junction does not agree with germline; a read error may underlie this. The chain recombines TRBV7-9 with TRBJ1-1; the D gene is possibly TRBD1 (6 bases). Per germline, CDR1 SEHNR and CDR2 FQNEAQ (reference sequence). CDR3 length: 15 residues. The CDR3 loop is CSSSFYTGTNTEAFF. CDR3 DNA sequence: TGTTCCAGCAGCTTCTATACAGGGACGAACACTGAAGCTTTCTTT.

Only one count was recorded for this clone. In DNA, the CDR3 is TGTGCCAGCAGTGAAGCGGGACAGGACCAGGCTCTCCACAAAAACATTCAGTACTTC. This codes for CASSEAGQDQALHKNIQYF. This chain joins TRBV2 and TRBJ2-4, with 8 nucleotides matching TRBD1. The ends lost 0 bases at V and 3 bases at J; junction bases unmatched: 13. This CDR3 contains 19 residues. Germline V gives CDR1 SNHLY, CDR2 FYNNEI.

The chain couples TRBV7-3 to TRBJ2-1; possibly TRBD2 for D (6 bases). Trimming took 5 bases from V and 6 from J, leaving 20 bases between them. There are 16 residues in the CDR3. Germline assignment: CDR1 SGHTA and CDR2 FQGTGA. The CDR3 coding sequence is TGTGCCAGCAGCCCGACCCGGGACTCTGAGATCAATGAGCAGTTCTTC. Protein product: CASSPTRDSEINEQFF.

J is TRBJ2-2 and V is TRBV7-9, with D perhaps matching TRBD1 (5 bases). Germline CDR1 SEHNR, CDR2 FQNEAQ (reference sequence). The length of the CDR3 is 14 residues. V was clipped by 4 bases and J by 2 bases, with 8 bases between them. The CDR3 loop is CASSYRINTGELFF. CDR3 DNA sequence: TGTGCCAGCAGCTACAGGATCAACACCGGGGAGCTGTTTTTT. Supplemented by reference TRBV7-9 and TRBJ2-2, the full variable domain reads DTGVSQNPRHKITKRGQNVTFRCDPISEHNRLYWYRQTLGQGPEFLTYFQNEAQLEKSRLLSDRFSAERPKGSFSTLEIQRTEQGDSAMYLCASSYRINTGELFFGEGSRLTVL.

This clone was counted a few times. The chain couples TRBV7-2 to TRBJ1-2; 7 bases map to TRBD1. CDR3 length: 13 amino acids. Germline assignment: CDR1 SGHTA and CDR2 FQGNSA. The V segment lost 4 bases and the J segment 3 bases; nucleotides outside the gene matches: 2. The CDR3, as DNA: TGTGCCAGCAGCTGGGGGACAGACTATGGCTACACCTTC. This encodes CASSWGTDYGYTF.

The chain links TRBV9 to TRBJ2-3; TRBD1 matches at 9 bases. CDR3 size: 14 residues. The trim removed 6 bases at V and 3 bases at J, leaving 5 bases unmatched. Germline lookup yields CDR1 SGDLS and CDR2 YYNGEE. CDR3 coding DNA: TGTGCCAGCAACCCCGGGACAGGGACAGATACGCAGTATTTT. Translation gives CASNPGTGTDTQYF. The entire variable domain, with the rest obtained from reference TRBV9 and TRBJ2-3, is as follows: DSGVTQTPKHLITATGQRVTLRCSPRSGDLSVYWYQQSLDQGLQFLIQYYNGEERAKGNILERFSAQQFPDLHSELNLSSLELGDSALYFCASNPGTGTDTQYFGPGTRLTVL.

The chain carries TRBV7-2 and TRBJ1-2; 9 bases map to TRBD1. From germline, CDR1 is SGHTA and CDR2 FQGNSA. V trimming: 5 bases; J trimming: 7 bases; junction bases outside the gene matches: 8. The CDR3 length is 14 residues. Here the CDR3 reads CASSPRTGAPGYTF. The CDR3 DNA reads TGTGCCAGCAGCCCTCGGACAGGGGCTCCTGGCTACACCTTC.

CDR3 residues: CASSRPPADTQYF. The CDR3 bases are TGCGCCAGCAGCCGCCCCCCAGCAGATACGCAGTATTTT. The chain combines TRBV5-1 with TRBJ2-3; D gene ambiguous. Germline V gene lookup returns CDR1 SGHRS and CDR2 YFSETQ. The CDR3 sequence is 13 residues long. V lost 4 bases and J 4 bases, leaving 10 bases between the germline ends.

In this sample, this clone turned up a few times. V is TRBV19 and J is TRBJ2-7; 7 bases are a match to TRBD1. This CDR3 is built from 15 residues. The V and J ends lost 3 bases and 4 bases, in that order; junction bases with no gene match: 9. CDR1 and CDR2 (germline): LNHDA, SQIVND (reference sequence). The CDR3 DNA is TGTGCCAGTAGTATGGGCAGGGGGTGGTTGTACGAGCAGTACTTC. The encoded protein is CASSMGRGWLYEQYF.

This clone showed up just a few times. The CDR3 loop reads CSVEAGVNTEAFF. In DNA, the CDR3 is TGCAGCGTTGAGGCAGGGGTGAACACTGAAGCTTTCTTT. The genes are TRBV29-1 and TRBJ1-1; a possible D gene is TRBD1 (6 bases). The CDR3 extends over 13 amino acids. Germline lookup yields CDR1 SQVTM and CDR2 ANQGSEA. Trimming left V 3 bases short and J 0 bases short, with 8 bases between.

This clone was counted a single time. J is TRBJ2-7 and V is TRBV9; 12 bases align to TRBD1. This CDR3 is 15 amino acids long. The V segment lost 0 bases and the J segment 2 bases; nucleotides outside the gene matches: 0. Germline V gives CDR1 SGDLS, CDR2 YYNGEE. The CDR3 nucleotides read TGTGCCAGCAGCGTAGGGGACAGGGGGCCCTACGAGCAGTACTTC. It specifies CASSVGDRGPYEQYF.

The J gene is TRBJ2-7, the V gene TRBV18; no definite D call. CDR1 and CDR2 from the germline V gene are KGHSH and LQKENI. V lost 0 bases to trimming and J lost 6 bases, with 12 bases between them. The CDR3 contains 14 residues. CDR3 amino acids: CASSPPSAFGEQYF. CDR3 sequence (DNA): TGTGCCAGCTCACCACCGTCCGCCTTCGGCGAGCAGTACTTC.

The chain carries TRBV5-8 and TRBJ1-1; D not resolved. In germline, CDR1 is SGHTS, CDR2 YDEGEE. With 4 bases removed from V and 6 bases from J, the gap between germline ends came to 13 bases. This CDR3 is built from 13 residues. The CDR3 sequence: CASSVGVLSEAFF. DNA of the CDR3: TGTGCCAGCAGCGTCGGTGTACTCTCTGAAGCTTTCTTT.

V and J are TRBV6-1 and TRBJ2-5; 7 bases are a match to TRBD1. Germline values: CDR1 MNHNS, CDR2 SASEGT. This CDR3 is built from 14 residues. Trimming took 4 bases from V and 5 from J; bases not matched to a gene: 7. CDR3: CASSATGVWETQYF. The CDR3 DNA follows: TGTGCCAGCAGTGCAACAGGGGTTTGGGAGACCCAGTACTTC.

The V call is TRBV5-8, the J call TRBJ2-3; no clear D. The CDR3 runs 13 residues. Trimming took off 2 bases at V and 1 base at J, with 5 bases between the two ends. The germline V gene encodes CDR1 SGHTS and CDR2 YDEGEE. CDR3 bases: TGTGCCAGCAGCTTTCCGGGCACAGATACGCAGTATTTT. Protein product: CASSFPGTDTQYF.